This T cell receptor (beta chain) was sequenced during a study of blood T cell repertoires in COVID-19. Overall study context: Material from acute and convalescent COVID-19 was sourced from the United States, Italy and Spain. Nucleic acid was either cDNA or gDNA, and it came from T cells, B-cell-depleted T cells, or PBMCs.

Under the authors' procedure: Amplified reference gene primers provided the basis for estimating nucleated cell counts. TCRdb's copy holds only in-frame clones and misses some; the assay was immunoSEQ multiplex PCR. That table furnishes V, J and clone size, whereas the DNA furnished D and trimming. This sample has about 99,000 clones, with roughly nine tenths found just once. J was trimmed by 5 bases and V by 4 bases; bases with no gene match: 3. CDR1 is PRHDT, CDR2 FYEKMQ, per germline (reference sequence). This CDR3 has 15 amino acids. The specimen was peripheral blood. This TCR was recovered from a human donor in a cohort sampled during active COVID-19. This chain connects TRBV13 to TRBJ2-1, with TRBD2 matching over 12 bases. The CDR3 DNA reads as TGTGCCAGCAGCTCCAGGACTAGCGGGGACAATGAGCAGTTCTTC. Amino acid sequence: CASSSRTSGDNEQFF.